A selection of T cell receptor beta chains follows, all from one sample in a study of OX40 agonist ivuxolimab in advanced cancers. Here immunoSEQ multiplex PCR was the method, and the copy in TCRdb shows in-frame clones only, minus some. Altogether roughly 66,000 clones are present, 83% being singletons, with the ten largest covering approximately 0.7%. The source was CD4+ or CD8+ T cells sorted from blood, collected in a trial of the OX40 agonist ivuxolimab. Receptors were obtained from an adult with an advanced solid tumor such as melanoma, head and neck, liver or kidney cancer. Both conserved end residues are part of each CDR3.

cdr3_aa j_call cdr3_length v_call
CASSTILPPQREFNEQFF TRBJ2-1 18 TRBV19
CASSLAPTVNSPLHF TRBJ1-6 15 TRBV5-8
CASSYRPSISYEQFF TRBJ2-1 15 TRBV6-5
CASTGWDSGNTIYF TRBJ1-3 14 TRBV6-1
CASSREEGTGNTGELFF TRBJ2-2 17 TRBV18
CASSPPGPRLTDTQYF TRBJ2-3 16 TRBV18
CASTELAGPSSYEQYF TRBJ2-7 16 TRBV10-2
CASSETPGEIGLFF TRBJ2-1 14 TRBV10-2
CASSSWGNEKLFF TRBJ1-4 13 TRBV7-9
CASSPDGGKGPLHF TRBJ1-6 14 TRBV7-2
CASSTPLGYEQYF TRBJ2-7 13 TRBV5-6
CAWSVAGFLYEQYF TRBJ2-7 14 TRBV30